This T cell receptor beta chain was recovered during a study of T cells in Graves' hyperthyroidism and ophthalmopathy. Overall study findings and caveats: Ophthalmopathy was told apart from stable hyperthyroidism by a 13 V-J model. Expanded thyroid clonotypes (above 0.001) were mostly also found in blood.

Diagnostic assessment was based on clinical symptoms, serum thyroxine and TRAb, thyroid ultrasound and orbital computed tomography. The CDR3 is 16 residues long. The V gene end was trimmed by 5 bases and the J gene end by 2 bases; junction bases not matched to a gene: 8. CDR1 LGHNT and CDR2 FRNRAP come from the germline V gene. TCR beta CDR3 regions were amplified from RNA. The study used the HTBI primer set for a first-round RT-PCR of the TCR CDR3. TCRdb reprocessed the multiplex PCR reads with MiXCR, giving one entry per CDR3 protein. The sample holds roughly 280,000 distinct CDR3 sequences, over 20% seen once. In the case of this clonotype: The antigen remains undetermined.

V usage is TRBV12-5 and J usage is TRBJ2-7, with 11 bases fitting TRBD2. The receptor was isolated from a man younger than 40 with Graves' ophthalmopathy. Material for sequencing was blood. The CDR3 protein is CASGGTSGIGAYEQYF. CDR3 DNA sequence: TGTGCTAGTGGTGGGACTAGCGGCATTGGAGCCTACGAGCAGTACTTC.